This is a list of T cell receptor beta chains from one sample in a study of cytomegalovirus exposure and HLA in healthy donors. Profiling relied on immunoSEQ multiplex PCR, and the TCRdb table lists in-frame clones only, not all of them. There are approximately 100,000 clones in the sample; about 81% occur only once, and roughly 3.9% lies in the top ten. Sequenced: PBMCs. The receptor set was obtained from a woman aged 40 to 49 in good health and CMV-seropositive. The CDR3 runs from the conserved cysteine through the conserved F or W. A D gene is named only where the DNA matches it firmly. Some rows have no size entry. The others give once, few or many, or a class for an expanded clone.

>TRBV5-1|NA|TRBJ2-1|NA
TGCGCCAGCAGCCTATTGACAGTCTACAATGAGCAGTTCTTC
CASSLLTVYNEQFF
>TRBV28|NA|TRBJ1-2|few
TGTGCCAGCAGTTTACCCACAGGGCCTTATGGCTACACCTTC
CASSLPTGPYGYTF
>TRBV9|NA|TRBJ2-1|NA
TGTGCCAGCAGCGGAGGGCCTGGGGATGAGCAGTTCTTC
CASSGGPGDEQFF
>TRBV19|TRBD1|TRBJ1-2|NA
TGTGCCAGTAGTACCGCCGGGACAGGGATCGGCTACACCTTC
CASSTAGTGIGYTF
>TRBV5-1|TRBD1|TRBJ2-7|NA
TGCGCCAGCAGCCTAGGGACAGGCGGGGACGAGCAGTACTTC
CASSLGTGGDEQYF
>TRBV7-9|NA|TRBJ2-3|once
TGTGCCAGCAGCTTAGCCGAAGGGGGGGGCACGCAGTATTTT
CASSLAEGGGTQYF
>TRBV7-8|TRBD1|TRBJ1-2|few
TGTGCCAGCAGCCTAGAGGGACAGGGTGTTGGCTACACCTTC
CASSLEGQGVGYTF
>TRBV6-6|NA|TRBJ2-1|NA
TGTGCCAGCAGTTACTCGAATGACATTGGCAATGAGCAGTTCTTC
CASSYSNDIGNEQFF
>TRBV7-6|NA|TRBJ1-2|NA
TGTGCCAGCAGCGCGCCGGGACTAAGAGGCTACACCTTC
CASSAPGLRGYTF
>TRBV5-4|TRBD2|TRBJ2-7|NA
TGTGCCAGCAGCCGACTAGCGGGAGCGCGGGAGCAGTACTTC
CASSRLAGAREQYF
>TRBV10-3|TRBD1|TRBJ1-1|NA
TGTGCCATCAGTGAGTCGATTTCCGGGACAGCCCAGAACACTGAAGCTTTCTTT
CAISESISGTAQNTEAFF
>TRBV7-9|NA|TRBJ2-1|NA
TGTGCCAGCAGCTTAGGAGCAGGGCTATTCCGCAATGAGCAGTTCTTC
CASSLGAGLFRNEQFF
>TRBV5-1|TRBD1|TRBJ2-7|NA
TGCGCCAGCAGGGTCAGACAGGGGACAGACTACGAGCAGTACTTC
CASRVRQGTDYEQYF
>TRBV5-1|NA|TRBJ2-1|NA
TGCGCCAGCAGCTCCCAGGACGGGGATGAGCAGTTCTTC
CASSSQDGDEQFF
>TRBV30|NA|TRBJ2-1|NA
TGTGCCTGGAGTGTAGAAGCTTCCAATGAGCAGTTCTTC
CAWSVEASNEQFF
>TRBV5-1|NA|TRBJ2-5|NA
TGCGCCAGCAGCCCCCTTTTCTCCCTGCAGAATCAAGAGACCCAGTACTTC
CASSPLFSLQNQETQYF
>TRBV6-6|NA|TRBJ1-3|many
TGTGCCAGCAGTTACCGCGGGACGCACGGAAACACCATATATTTT
CASSYRGTHGNTIYF
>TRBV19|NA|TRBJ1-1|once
TGTGCCAGTAGTATACCTGGGGGGACTGAAGCTTTCTTT
CASSIPGGTEAFF
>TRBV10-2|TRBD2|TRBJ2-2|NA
TGCGCCAGCGGGGGACTAGGGAGCTCCGGGGAGCTGTTTTTT
CASGGLGSSGELFF
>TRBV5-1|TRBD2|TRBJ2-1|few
TGCGCCAGCAGCGGGCCAGCGGGCGCGGGGGGGGGTGAGCAGTTCTTC
CASSGPAGAGGGEQFF
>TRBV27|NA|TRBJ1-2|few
TGTGCCAGCAGTTTTTGGCAGGACTATGGCTACACCTTC
CASSFWQDYGYTF
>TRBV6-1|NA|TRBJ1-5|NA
TGTGCCAGCTCCCGGGACAATCAGCCCCAGCATTTT
CASSRDNQPQHF
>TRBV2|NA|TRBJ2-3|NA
TGTGCCAGCAGCCTAGGGTCTAGCAGAGATACGCAGTATTTT
CASSLGSSRDTQYF
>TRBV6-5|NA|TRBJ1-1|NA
TGTGCCAGCAGTCCCCGGAGCTCTGCAACGGCTTTCTTT
CASSPRSSATAFF
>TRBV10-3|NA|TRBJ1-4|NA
TGTGCCATCAGTGATTCCACGGGGGATAATGAAAAACTGTTTTTT
CAISDSTGDNEKLFF
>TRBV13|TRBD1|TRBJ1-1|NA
TGTGCCAGCAGATCCCCAGGGGGATACACTGAAGCTTTCTTT
CASRSPGGYTEAFF
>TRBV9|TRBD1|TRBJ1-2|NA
TGTGCCAGCAGCGCAGGGGGCGACTATGGCTACACCTTC
CASSAGGDYGYTF
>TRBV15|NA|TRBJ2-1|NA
TGTGCCACCAGCAGAGATCGGCAGGGGTGGGTAGGGGCTTACAATGAGCAGTTCTTC
CATSRDRQGWVGAYNEQFF
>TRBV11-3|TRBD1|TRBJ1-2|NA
TGTGCCAGCAGCCCGGGACAGAACTATGGCTACACCTTC
CASSPGQNYGYTF
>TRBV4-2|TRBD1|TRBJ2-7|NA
TGTGCCAGCAGCCCCGGGACAGGGGATTACGAGCAGTACTTC
CASSPGTGDYEQYF
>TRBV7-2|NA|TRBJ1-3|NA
TGTGCCAGCAGTCCAAGTACTCTCTCTGGAAACACCATATATTTT
CASSPSTLSGNTIYF
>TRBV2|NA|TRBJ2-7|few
TGTGCCAGCAGAGCCAGGGGCTCCTACGAGCAGTACTTC
CASRARGSYEQYF
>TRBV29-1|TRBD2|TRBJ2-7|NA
TGCAGCGTTGAAGCAGGGCTAGCGGGCAACTACGAGCAGTACTTC
CSVEAGLAGNYEQYF
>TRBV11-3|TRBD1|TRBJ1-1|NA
TGTGCCAGCAGCTCGGGGACAGATCTGAACACTGAAGCTTTCTTT
CASSSGTDLNTEAFF
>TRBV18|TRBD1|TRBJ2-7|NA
TGTGCCAGCTCACCCGGACAGGGGGCGAGGGAGCAGTACTTC
CASSPGQGAREQYF
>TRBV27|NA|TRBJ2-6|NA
TGTGCCAGCAGCTTTAGTGGGGCCAACGTCCTGACTTTC
CASSFSGANVLTF
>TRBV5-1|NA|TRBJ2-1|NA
TGCGCCAGCAGCTTAGCCGTAAGCTCCTACAATGAGCAGTTCTTC
CASSLAVSSYNEQFF
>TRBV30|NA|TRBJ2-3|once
TGTGCCTGGAGTCCACGGGTCGATACGCAGTATTTT
CAWSPRVDTQYF
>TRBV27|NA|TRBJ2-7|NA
TGTGCCAGCAGCCGCGGTAGCTCCTACGAGCAGTACTTC
CASSRGSSYEQYF
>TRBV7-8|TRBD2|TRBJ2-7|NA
TGTGCCAGCCGCCCCCTCGGGGGGGACTACGAGCAGTACTTC
CASRPLGGDYEQYF
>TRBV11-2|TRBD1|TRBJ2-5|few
TGTGCCAGCAGCTTCCAGGGGGCGCTGGGAGAGACCCAGTACTTC
CASSFQGALGETQYF